The 10 T cell receptor beta chains given below trace back to one sample, sequenced in a study of Ad26.COV2.S vaccination and SARS-CoV-2 variants. Treatment: over 15 received Ad26.COV2.S at low or high dose, single or two shots; 5 received placebo; per-sample allocation not given. Collection of samples fell on day 63 after the first vaccine or placebo injection. The protocol was immunoSEQ multiplex PCR, while the TCRdb copy is restricted to in-frame clones and leaves out a portion. The table lists under 500,000 clones, 92% of them singletons. Specimen: peripheral blood, collected in a trial of Ad26.COV2.S vaccine versus placebo. These receptors were collected from a person between 18 and 60 years old who received the Ad26.COV2.S COVID-19 vaccine or a placebo.

V and J are TRBV4-3 and TRBJ1-2; unclear D gene. V lost 1 base and J 8 bases, leaving 20 bases between the germline ends. The CDR3 runs to 16 residues. Germline values: CDR1 LGHNA, CDR2 YSLEER. DNA of the CDR3: TGCGCCAGCAGCCAAGGCTCGTTGGGCGCCGTCGGGGGCTACACCTTC. It is translated as CASSQGSLGAVGGYTF.

V and J are TRBV7-2 and TRBJ2-5; TRBD2 matches 8 bases. The trim removed 5 bases at V and 4 bases at J, leaving 9 bases unmatched. Per germline, CDR1 SGHTA and CDR2 FQGNSA. This CDR3 spans 15 amino acids. The DNA for the CDR3 is TGTGCCAGCAGCCCGGGGGGGGCTAGAGGAGAGACCCAGTACTTC. Amino acids: CASSPGGARGETQYF.

This chain uses TRBV28 with TRBJ1-5, with unresolved D. The germline V gene encodes CDR1 MDHEN and CDR2 SYDVKM. The CDR3 sequence is 14 residues long. V lost 4 bases, J lost 6 bases, and 13 bases lay in between. CDR3 bases: TGTGCCAGCAGTTATCCCCAGTCCCTTCAGCCCCAGCATTTT. Residues: CASSYPQSLQPQHF.

The genes are TRBV28 and TRBJ1-6; a weak D match, TRBD1 (6 bases). The CDR3 is 17 amino acids. V was cut by 3 bases and J by 4 bases, with 16 bases left in between. Germline loops: CDR1 MDHEN, CDR2 SYDVKM. As DNA, the CDR3 is TGTGCCAGCAGTTTCGGAGGGGGGGGGATTTATAATTCACCCCTCCACTTT. Protein product: CASSFGGGGIYNSPLHF.

This sequence joins TRBV6-5 and TRBJ2-2, with D unresolved. Germline CDR1 and CDR2: MNHEY and SVGAGI. The CDR3 runs to 13 residues. V gave up 6 bases and J gave up 5 bases, with 10 bases separating them. CDR3: CASSLDITGELFF. CDR3 nucleotides: TGTGCCAGCAGCCTCGACATAACCGGGGAGCTGTTTTTT.

V is TRBV5-1 and J is TRBJ2-7; D is perhaps TRBD2 (6 bases). The length of the CDR3 is 14 residues. Germline V CDR1 and CDR2: SGHRS, YFSETQ. Deletions cut 2 bases from V and 5 bases from J, with 14 bases between. CDR3 in amino acids: CASSFNSGGDEQYF. The CDR3, as DNA: TGCGCCAGCAGCTTTAATTCAGGCGGGGACGAGCAGTACTTC.

The chain's CDR3 is CASSFGQLYEQYF. CDR3 bases: TGTGCCAGCAGCTTTGGACAGCTATACGAGCAGTACTTC. The chain recombines TRBV11-2 with TRBJ2-7; D is possibly TRBD1 (6 bases). The CDR3 runs 13 residues. V lost 3 bases, J lost 4 bases, and 10 bases lay in between. Germline CDR1 and CDR2: SGHAT and FQNNGV. The full variable domain, rest sourced from reference TRBV11-2 and TRBJ2-7, is EAGVAQSPRYKIIEKRQSVAFWCNPISGHATLYWYQQILGQGPKLLIQFQNNGVVDDSQLPKDRFSAERLKGVDSTLKIQPAKLEDSAVYLCASSFGQLYEQYFGPGTRLTVT.

Remarks on this clone: Germline and junction disagree at one end, which may indicate a read error. The V call is TRBV14, the J call TRBJ2-1, with unresolved D. Per the germline V gene, CDR1 is SGHDN and CDR2 is FVKESK. The CDR3 is 12 amino acids. The CDR3 spells CASSQAGPTLLF. For the CDR3, the DNA is TGTGCCAGCAGCCAAGCGGGCCCAACGCTCCTCTTC. Looking up the rest from reference TRBV14 and TRBJ2-1 gives the full variable domain: EAGVTQFPSHSVIEKGQTVTLRCDPISGHDNLYWYRRVMGKEIKFLLHFVKESKQDESGMPNNRFLAERTGGTYSTLKVQPAELEDSGVYFCASSQAGPTLLFGPGTRLTVL.

Details on this clone: This may arise from a read error, as a much more abundant clone is one base away. The sample has other DNA sequences that encode this CDR3 too. This chain connects TRBV5-5 to TRBJ1-1, with TRBD1 as a possible D gene (6 bases). Germline V gene sequence: CDR1 SGHKS, CDR2 YYEKEE (reference sequence). V was pared by 2 bases and J by 1 base, with 6 bases between. The CDR3 runs 13 residues. CDR3 loop: CASSLQGNTEAFF. Here the CDR3 DNA reads TGTGCCAGCAGCTTACAGGGGAACACTGAAGCTTTCTTT.

This clone was seen once. The chain is built from TRBV30 and TRBJ2-3; D could derive from TRBD1 or TRBD2 (6 bases each). This CDR3 spans 17 amino acids. CDR1 is GTSNPN and CDR2 is SVGIG in the germline V gene (reference sequence). The ends were cut back, 0 bases at V and 1 base at J, with 17 bases in the middle. The DNA for the CDR3 is TGTGCCTGGAGTGTCGCTTGGGGGGCTCTGGGCACAGATACGCAGTATTTT. The encoded protein is CAWSVAWGALGTDTQYF.